These 22 T cell receptor beta chains originate from one sample sequenced in a study of T cell changes during pregnancy in multiple sclerosis. Repertoires were generated with immunoSEQ multiplex PCR, while TCRdb's copy carries only in-frame clones and drops some. Among 35,000 or so clones listed, just over 85% were seen once. This material consisted of CD4+ T cells from peripheral blood mononuclear cells, taken before pregnancy. All receptors come from a female donor with multiple sclerosis, enrolled in a pregnancy study.

The gene calls are TRBV6-1 and TRBJ2-5; 10 positions agree with TRBD2. This CDR3 is built from 19 residues. With 4 bases clipped from V and 5 bases from J, the junction kept 19 bases outside the gene matches. The germline CDR1 and CDR2 sequences are MNHNS and SASEGT. DNA of the CDR3: TGTGCCAGCAGTGTGATGGCCGCGTCGAGCGGGAGGGCCGGGGAGACCCAGTACTTC. It codes for CASSVMAASSGRAGETQYF.

This clone was picked up a small number of times. The V and J genes are TRBV18 and TRBJ1-1; no firm D call. From germline, CDR1 is KGHSH and CDR2 LQKENI. The CDR3 totals 12 residues. V was shortened by 5 bases and J by 6 bases, with 10 bases between the two germline ends. The CDR3 protein is CASSNLQSEAFF. The CDR3 DNA reads as TGTGCCAGCTCAAATTTGCAGTCTGAAGCTTTCTTT.

This clone was detected only once. A read error may account for a junction end that differs from germline. This chain connects TRBV6-1 to TRBJ2-3, with TRBD1 matching 7 bases. CDR1 MNHNS and CDR2 SASEGT come from the germline V gene. This CDR3 comprises 14 residues. CDR3 residues: CAGSPDRVTDTQYF. DNA for the CDR3: TGTGCCGGCAGCCCCGACAGGGTTACAGATACGCAGTATTTT.

The DNA for the CDR3 is TGTGCCAGCCACATGGGGCCAAGCACAGATACGCAGTATTTT. Amino acids: CASHMGPSTDTQYF. The J gene is TRBJ2-3, the V gene TRBV19, with a weak D call TRBD1 (5 bases). V lost 9 bases, J lost 0 bases, and 13 bases lay in between. The CDR3 has 14 amino acids. The germline V gene encodes CDR1 LNHDA and CDR2 SQIVND (reference sequence).

The chain employs TRBV7-7 and TRBJ2-3; weak D call: TRBD2 (6 bases). The V end lost 5 bases, the J end lost 0 bases, and 18 bases lay between the germline ends. CDR1 and CDR2 from the germline V gene are SSHAT and FNYEAQ (reference sequence). This CDR3 is 17 amino acids long. The CDR3: CASSPGGGITSTDTQYF. Here the CDR3 DNA reads TGTGCCAGCAGCCCCGGCGGCGGGATTACTAGCACAGATACGCAGTATTTT.

The CDR3 nucleotides are TGTGCCACCAAGGGGGCGGGGATGGGGGCCAACGTCCTGACTTTC. Translation: CATKGAGMGANVLTF. The chain couples TRBV27 to TRBJ2-6; D may be TRBD1 (7 bases). The CDR3 spans 15 residues. In germline, CDR1 is MNHEY, CDR2 SMNVEV (reference sequence). V was trimmed by 10 bases and J by 4 bases, leaving 17 bases between them.

This chain joins TRBV29-1 and TRBJ2-7, with 10 bases aligning to TRBD2. The junction had 3 bases not matched to a gene; V was cut back by 4 bases and J by 3 bases. The CDR3 covers 13 residues. Looked up from germline, CDR1 is SQVTM and CDR2 is ANQGSEA. CDR3 protein: CSVGGLAVYEQYF. DNA for the CDR3: TGCAGCGTTGGAGGACTAGCGGTCTACGAGCAGTACTTC.

The rearrangement joins TRBV18 to TRBJ2-3, with unresolved D. Trimming stripped 0 bases from V and 6 bases from J, with 7 bases between. From germline, CDR1 is KGHSH and CDR2 LQKENI. This CDR3 is built from 13 residues. The CDR3 DNA is TGTGCCAGCTCACCACCTGCGCGGGATACGCAGTATTTT. Amino acids: CASSPPARDTQYF.

The rearrangement links TRBV30 to TRBJ1-1; the D is unclear. This CDR3 is 13 amino acids long. Trimming cost V 8 bases and J 1 base, with 14 bases left between them. Germline loops: CDR1 GTSNPN, CDR2 SVGIG (reference sequence). CDR3 residues: CATSGEPNTEAFF. DNA of the CDR3: TGTGCCACATCCGGGGAGCCGAACACTGAAGCTTTCTTT.

J is TRBJ2-5 and V is TRBV27, with 13 bases matching TRBD2. The germline V gene encodes CDR1 MNHEY and CDR2 SMNVEV (reference sequence). The CDR3 is made up of 16 amino acids. Germline trimming cut 5 bases from V and 2 bases from J; bases unmatched to any gene: 5. This CDR3 is CASSPGTSGIQETQYF. The CDR3 DNA sequence: TGTGCCAGCAGTCCGGGGACTAGCGGGATTCAAGAGACCCAGTACTTC.

This clone was seen only a few times. The J gene is TRBJ2-1, the V gene TRBV19; weak D call: TRBD2 (6 bases). With 6 bases removed from V and 7 bases from J, the gap between germline ends came to 16 bases. CDR3 size: 14 residues. Germline CDR1 is LNHDA and CDR2 is SQIVND (reference sequence). The CDR3 DNA sequence: TGTGCCAGTAGCAGTCTTCGGGAGAAGAATGAGCAGTTCTTC. Its protein is CASSSLREKNEQFF.

The genes are TRBV28 and TRBJ2-7; TRBD2 matches 12 bases. This CDR3 contains 14 residues. CDR1 MDHEN and CDR2 SYDVKM come from the germline V gene. Trimming cost V 3 bases and J 6 bases; bases outside gene matches: 3. CDR3 bases: TGTGCCAGCAGTTTTCTAGCGGGAGGGTCCGAGCAGTACTTC. It specifies CASSFLAGGSEQYF.

V usage is TRBV7-2 and J usage is TRBJ2-5, with D maybe TRBD2 (5 bases). Germline CDR1 reads SGHTA; CDR2 reads FQGNSA. The ends were cut back, 3 bases at V and 3 bases at J, with 8 bases in the middle. This CDR3 is 13 amino acids long. CDR3 nucleotides: TGTGCCAGCAGCTTCCCCGGGAAAGAGACCCAGTACTTC. Translation: CASSFPGKETQYF.

The gene calls are TRBV5-1 and TRBJ1-4, with D maybe TRBD1 (5 bases). Trimming removed 4 bases from V and 4 bases from J, with 14 bases in between. This CDR3 is 15 amino acids long. The V gene's germline CDR1 is SGHRS and CDR2 YFSETQ. The DNA of the CDR3 is TGCGCCAGCAGCGGGTCGGACAACGGTAATGAAAAACTGTTTTTT. Amino acids: CASSGSDNGNEKLFF.

The chain carries TRBV29-1 and TRBJ2-5; D is possibly TRBD2 (5 bases). With the DNA end fitting TRBJ2-7 better, the J assignment may be wrong. CDR1 and CDR2 (germline): SQVTM, ANQGSEA. This CDR3 has 12 residues. In DNA, the CDR3 is TGCAGCGTTGAGAAGGGAGATGACGAGCAGTACTTC. Protein sequence: CSVEKGDDEQYF.

J is TRBJ2-7 and V is TRBV21-1; the table's TRBD1 call for D was not verified on the DNA. TRBV21-1 is tagged as a pseudogene. This CDR3 has 17 residues. The chain's CDR3 is CASSAGPGTGRPYEQYF. The CDR3 nucleotides are TGTGCCAGCAGCGCCGGCCCCGGGACAGGGAGACCCTACGAGCAGTACTTC.

The chain combines TRBV30 with TRBJ1-5, with 8 bases that match TRBD1. The V and J ends lost 1 base and 5 bases, in that order; junction bases with no gene match: 1. The CDR3 spans 13 residues. Germline values: CDR1 GTSNPN, CDR2 SVGIG (reference sequence). CDR3 bases: TGTGCCTGGAGTGCAGGGGGCGATCAGCCCCAGCATTTT. Protein: CAWSAGGDQPQHF. Based on the CDR3 plus reference TRBV30 and TRBJ1-5, the full variable domain is SQTIHQWPATLVQPVGSPLSLECTVEGTSNPNLYWYRQAAGRGLQLLFYSVGIGQISSEVPQNLSASRPQDRQFILSSKKLLLSDSGFYLCAWSAGGDQPQHFGDGTRLSIL.

The chain uses TRBV19 and TRBJ1-5, with TRBD1 matching 9 bases. CDR1 is LNHDA, CDR2 SQIVND, per germline (reference sequence). V gave up 8 bases and J gave up 0 bases; unmatched junction bases: 11. The CDR3 covers 17 residues. The CDR3 is CASQPGQGVYSNQPQHF. CDR3 nucleotide sequence: TGTGCCAGTCAGCCGGGACAGGGAGTCTATAGCAATCAGCCCCAGCATTTT.

The chain carries TRBV19 and TRBJ2-5; 9 bases match TRBD1. Germline V CDR1 and CDR2: LNHDA, SQIVND (reference sequence). The CDR3 consists of 13 residues. The trim removed 6 bases at V and 4 bases at J, leaving 3 bases unmatched. In nucleotides, the CDR3 is TGTGCCAGTAGGGGACAGGGAGGAGAGACCCAGTACTTC. It specifies CASRGQGGETQYF.

The rearrangement links TRBV5-1 to TRBJ2-5, with 9 bases lining up with TRBD2. The CDR3 has 15 residues. CDR1 and CDR2 (germline): SGHRS, YFSETQ. Trimming took 4 bases from V and 2 from J; bases not matched to a gene: 6. The CDR3, as DNA: TGCGCCAGCAGCCTCAGACTAGCGGATCAAGAGACCCAGTACTTC. Translation gives CASSLRLADQETQYF. Complete variable domain (other parts from reference TRBV5-1 and TRBJ2-5): KAGVTQTPRYLIKTRGQQVTLSCSPISGHRSVSWYQQTPGQGLQFLFEYFSETQRNKGNFPGRFSGRQFSNSRSEMNVSTLELGDSALYLCASSLRLADQETQYFGPGTRLLVL.

The rearrangement uses TRBV29-1 and TRBJ2-4; 7 nucleotides match TRBD1. The CDR3 covers 13 residues. Germline CDR1 is SQVTM and CDR2 is ANQGSEA. Trimming at V came to 7 bases and at J to 2 bases, leaving 5 bases not matched to a gene. CDR3 DNA sequence: TGCAGCGCACGACAGGGTACCAAAAACATTCAGTACTTC. This gives the protein CSARQGTKNIQYF. The full variable domain, rest sourced from reference TRBV29-1 and TRBJ2-4, is SAVISQKPSRDICQRGTSLTIQCQVDSQVTMMFWYRQQPGQSLTLIATANQGSEATYESGFVIDKFPISRPNLTFSTLTVSNMSPEDSSIYLCSARQGTKNIQYFGAGTRLSVL.

V usage is TRBV14 and J usage is TRBJ2-3; TRBD2 aligns across 9 bases. The germline gives CDR1 SGHDN, CDR2 FVKESK. The CDR3 extends over 15 amino acids. The J segment lost 2 bases and the V segment lost 7 bases, leaving 7 bases of the junction unmatched. CDR3 coding DNA: TGTGCCAGCACCCGTCTAGCGGGAATCACAGATACGCAGTATTTT. Amino acid sequence: CASTRLAGITDTQYF.